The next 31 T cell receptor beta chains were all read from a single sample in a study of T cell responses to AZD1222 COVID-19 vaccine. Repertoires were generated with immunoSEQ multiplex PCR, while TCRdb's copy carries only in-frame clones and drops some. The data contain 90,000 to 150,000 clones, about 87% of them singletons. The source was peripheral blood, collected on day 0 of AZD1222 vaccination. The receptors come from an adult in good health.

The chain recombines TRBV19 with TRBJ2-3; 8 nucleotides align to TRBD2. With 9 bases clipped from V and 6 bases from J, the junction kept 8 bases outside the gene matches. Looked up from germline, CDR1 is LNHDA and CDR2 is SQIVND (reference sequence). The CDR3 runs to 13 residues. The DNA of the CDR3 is TGTGCCAGCAGCCAGGGACTAGTCGATACGCAGTATTTT. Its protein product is CASSQGLVDTQYF. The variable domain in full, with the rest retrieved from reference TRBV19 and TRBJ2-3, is DGGITQSPKYLFRKEGQNVTLSCEQNLNHDAMYWYRQDPGQGLRLIYYSQIVNDFQKGDIAEGYSVSREKKESFPLTVTSAQKNPTAFYLCASSQGLVDTQYFGPGTRLTVL.

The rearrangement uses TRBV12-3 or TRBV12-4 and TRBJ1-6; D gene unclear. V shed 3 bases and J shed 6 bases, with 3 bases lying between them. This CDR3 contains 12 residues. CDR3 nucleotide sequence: TGTGCCAGCAGTTTCCTTAATTCACCCCTCCACTTT. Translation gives CASSFLNSPLHF.

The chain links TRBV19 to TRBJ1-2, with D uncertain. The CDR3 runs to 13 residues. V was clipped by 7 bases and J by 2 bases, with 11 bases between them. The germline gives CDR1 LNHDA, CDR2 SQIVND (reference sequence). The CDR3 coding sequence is TGTGCCAGTACCGACGAACTCAACTATGGCTACACCTTC. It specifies CASTDELNYGYTF.

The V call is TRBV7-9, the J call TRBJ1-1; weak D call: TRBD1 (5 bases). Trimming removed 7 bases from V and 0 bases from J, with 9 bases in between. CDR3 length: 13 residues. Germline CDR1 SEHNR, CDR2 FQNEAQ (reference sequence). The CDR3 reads CASKPGVNTEAFF. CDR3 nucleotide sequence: TGTGCCAGCAAACCGGGGGTGAACACTGAAGCTTTCTTT.

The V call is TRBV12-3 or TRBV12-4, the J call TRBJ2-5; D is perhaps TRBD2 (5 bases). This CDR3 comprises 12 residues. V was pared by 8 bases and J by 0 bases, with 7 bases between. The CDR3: CASRGYQETQYF. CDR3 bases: TGTGCCAGCCGAGGGTACCAAGAGACCCAGTACTTC.

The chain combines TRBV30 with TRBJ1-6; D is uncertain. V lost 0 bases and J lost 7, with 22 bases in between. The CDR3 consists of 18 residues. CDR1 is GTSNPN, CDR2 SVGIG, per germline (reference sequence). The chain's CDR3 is CAWSVPRRHYSHNSPLHF. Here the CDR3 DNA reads TGTGCCTGGAGTGTCCCGAGGCGACACTACAGCCACAATTCACCCCTCCACTTT.

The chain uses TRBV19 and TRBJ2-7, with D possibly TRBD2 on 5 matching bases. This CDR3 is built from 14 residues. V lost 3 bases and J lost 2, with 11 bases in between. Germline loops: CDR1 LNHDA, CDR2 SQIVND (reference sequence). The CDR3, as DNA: TGTGCCAGTAGTATGGGCCGGGGAGCCTACGAGCAGTACTTC. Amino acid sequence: CASSMGRGAYEQYF.

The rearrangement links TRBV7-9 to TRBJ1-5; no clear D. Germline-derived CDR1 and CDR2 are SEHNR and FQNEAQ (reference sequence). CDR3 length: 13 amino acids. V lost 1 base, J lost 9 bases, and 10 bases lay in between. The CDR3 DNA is TGTGCCAGCAGCTTAGGGCCCTCGGGGCCCCAGCATTTT. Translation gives CASSLGPSGPQHF.

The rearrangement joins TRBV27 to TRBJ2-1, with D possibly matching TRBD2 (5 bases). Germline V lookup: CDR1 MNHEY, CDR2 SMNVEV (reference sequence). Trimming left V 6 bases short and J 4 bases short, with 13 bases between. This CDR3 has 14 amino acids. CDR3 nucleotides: TGTGCCAGCAGCCCTCCGGGGTTGTACAATGAGCAGTTCTTC. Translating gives CASSPPGLYNEQFF.

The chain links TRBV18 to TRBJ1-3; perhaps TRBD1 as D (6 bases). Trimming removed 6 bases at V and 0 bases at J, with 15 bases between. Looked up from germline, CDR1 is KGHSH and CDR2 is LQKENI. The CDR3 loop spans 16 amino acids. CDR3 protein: CASSNRQESSGNTIYF. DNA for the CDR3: TGTGCCAGCTCGAATAGACAGGAGAGCTCTGGAAACACCATATATTTT.

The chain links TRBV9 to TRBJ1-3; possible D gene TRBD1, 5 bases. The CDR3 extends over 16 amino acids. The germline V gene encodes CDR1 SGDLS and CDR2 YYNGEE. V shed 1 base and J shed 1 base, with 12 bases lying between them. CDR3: CASSVTGLESGNTIYF. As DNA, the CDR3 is TGTGCCAGCAGCGTAACGGGACTTGAGTCTGGAAACACCATATATTTT. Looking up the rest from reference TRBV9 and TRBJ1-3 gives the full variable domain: DSGVTQTPKHLITATGQRVTLRCSPRSGDLSVYWYQQSLDQGLQFLIQYYNGEERAKGNILERFSAQQFPDLHSELNLSSLELGDSALYFCASSVTGLESGNTIYFGEGSWLTVV.

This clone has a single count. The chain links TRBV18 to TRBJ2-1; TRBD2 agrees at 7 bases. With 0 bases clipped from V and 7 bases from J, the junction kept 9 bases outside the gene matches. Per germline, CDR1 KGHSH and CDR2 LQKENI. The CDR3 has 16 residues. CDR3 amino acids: CASSPPTSKWGNEQFF. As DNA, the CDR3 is TGTGCCAGCTCACCACCGACTAGCAAGTGGGGAAATGAGCAGTTCTTC. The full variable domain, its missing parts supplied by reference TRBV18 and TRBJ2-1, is NAGVMQNPRHLVRRRGQEARLRCSPMKGHSHVYWYRQLPEEGLKFMVYLQKENIIDESGMPKERFSAEFPKEGPSILRIQQVVRGDSAAYFCASSPPTSKWGNEQFFGPGTRLTVL.

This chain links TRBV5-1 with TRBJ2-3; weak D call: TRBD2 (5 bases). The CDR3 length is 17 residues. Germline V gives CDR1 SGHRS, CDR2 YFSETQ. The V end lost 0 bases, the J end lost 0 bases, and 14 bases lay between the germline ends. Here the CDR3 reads CASSLGFRGSSTDTQYF. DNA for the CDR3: TGCGCCAGCAGCTTGGGGTTTCGGGGATCGAGCACAGATACGCAGTATTTT. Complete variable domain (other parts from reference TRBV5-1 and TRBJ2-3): KAGVTQTPRYLIKTRGQQVTLSCSPISGHRSVSWYQQTPGQGLQFLFEYFSETQRNKGNFPGRFSGRQFSNSRSEMNVSTLELGDSALYLCASSLGFRGSSTDTQYFGPGTRLTVL.

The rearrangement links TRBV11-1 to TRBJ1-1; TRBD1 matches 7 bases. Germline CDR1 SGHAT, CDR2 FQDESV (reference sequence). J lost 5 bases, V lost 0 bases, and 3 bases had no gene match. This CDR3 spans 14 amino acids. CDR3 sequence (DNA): TGTGCCAGCAGCTTAGCGACAGGGCAAACTGAAGCTTTCTTT. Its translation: CASSLATGQTEAFF.

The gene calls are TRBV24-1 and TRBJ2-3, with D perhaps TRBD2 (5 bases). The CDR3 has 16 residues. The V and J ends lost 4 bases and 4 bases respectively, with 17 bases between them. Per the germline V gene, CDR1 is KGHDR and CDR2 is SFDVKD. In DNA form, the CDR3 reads TGTGCCACCAGTGACCCGGGTCGGGAAGGCCCAGATACGCAGTATTTT. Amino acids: CATSDPGREGPDTQYF.

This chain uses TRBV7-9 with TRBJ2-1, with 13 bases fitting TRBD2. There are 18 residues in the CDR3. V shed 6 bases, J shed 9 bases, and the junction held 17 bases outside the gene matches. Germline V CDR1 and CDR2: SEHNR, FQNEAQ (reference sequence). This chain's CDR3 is CASRTGTSGNPVDSEQFF. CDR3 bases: TGTGCCAGCAGAACCGGGACTAGCGGGAACCCGGTTGATTCTGAGCAGTTCTTC.

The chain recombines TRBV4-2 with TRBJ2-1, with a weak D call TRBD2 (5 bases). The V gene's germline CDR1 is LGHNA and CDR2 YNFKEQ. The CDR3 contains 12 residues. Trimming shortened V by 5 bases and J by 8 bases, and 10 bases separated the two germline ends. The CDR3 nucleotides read TGTGCCAGCAGCTCAGTGAGGGATGAGCAGTTCTTC. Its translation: CASSSVRDEQFF.

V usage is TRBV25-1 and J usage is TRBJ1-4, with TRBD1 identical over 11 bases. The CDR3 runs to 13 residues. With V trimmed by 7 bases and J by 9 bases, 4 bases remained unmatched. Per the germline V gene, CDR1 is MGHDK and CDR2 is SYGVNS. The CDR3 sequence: CASMDRGPQKLFF. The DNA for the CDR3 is TGTGCCAGCATGGACAGGGGGCCTCAAAAACTGTTTTTT.

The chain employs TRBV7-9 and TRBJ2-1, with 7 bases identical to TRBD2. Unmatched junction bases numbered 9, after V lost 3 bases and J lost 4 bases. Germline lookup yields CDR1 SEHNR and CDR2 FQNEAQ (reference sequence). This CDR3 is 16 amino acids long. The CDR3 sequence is CASSFRPSGPYNEQFF. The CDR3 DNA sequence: TGTGCCAGCAGCTTCCGGCCTAGCGGACCATACAATGAGCAGTTCTTC. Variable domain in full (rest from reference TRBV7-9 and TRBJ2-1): DTGVSQNPRHKITKRGQNVTFRCDPISEHNRLYWYRQTLGQGPEFLTYFQNEAQLEKSRLLSDRFSAERPKGSFSTLEIQRTEQGDSAMYLCASSFRPSGPYNEQFFGPGTRLTVL.

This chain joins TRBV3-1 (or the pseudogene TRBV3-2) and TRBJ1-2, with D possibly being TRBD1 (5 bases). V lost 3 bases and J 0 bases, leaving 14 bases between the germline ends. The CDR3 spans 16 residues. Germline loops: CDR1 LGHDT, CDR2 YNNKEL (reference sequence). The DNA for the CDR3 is TGTGCCAGCAGCCAGTCCATGAGGGGAGCTAACTATGGCTACACCTTC. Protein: CASSQSMRGANYGYTF.

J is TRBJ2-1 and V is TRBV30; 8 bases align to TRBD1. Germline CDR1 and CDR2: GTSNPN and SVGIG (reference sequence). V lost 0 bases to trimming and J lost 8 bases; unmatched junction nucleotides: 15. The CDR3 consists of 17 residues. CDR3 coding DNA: TGTGCCTGGAGTGTTACAGGGGGTGTTCTTGGCTTCGATGAGCAGTTCTTC. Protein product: CAWSVTGGVLGFDEQFF.

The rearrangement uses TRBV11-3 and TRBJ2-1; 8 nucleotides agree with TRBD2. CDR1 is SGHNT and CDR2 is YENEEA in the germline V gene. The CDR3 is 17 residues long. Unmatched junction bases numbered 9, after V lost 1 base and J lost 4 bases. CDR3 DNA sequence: TGTGCCAGCAGCTTAGCCCCGAGTAGCGGGGATTACAATGAGCAGTTCTTC. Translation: CASSLAPSSGDYNEQFF.

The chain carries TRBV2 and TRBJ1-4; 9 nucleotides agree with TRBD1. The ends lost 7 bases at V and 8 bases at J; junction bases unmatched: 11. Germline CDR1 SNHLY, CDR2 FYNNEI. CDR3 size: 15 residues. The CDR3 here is CASTVTGQGQEKLFF. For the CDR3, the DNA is TGTGCCAGCACAGTTACGGGACAGGGCCAAGAAAAACTGTTTTTT.

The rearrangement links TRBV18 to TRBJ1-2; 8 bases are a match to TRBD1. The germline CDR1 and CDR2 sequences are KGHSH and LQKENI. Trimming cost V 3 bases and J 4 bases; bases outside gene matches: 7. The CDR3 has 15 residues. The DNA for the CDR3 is TGTGCCAGCTCACCCTCGGACAGGGCTGGCTATGGCTACACCTTC. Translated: CASSPSDRAGYGYTF. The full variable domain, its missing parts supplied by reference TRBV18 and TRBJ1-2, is NAGVMQNPRHLVRRRGQEARLRCSPMKGHSHVYWYRQLPEEGLKFMVYLQKENIIDESGMPKERFSAEFPKEGPSILRIQQVVRGDSAAYFCASSPSDRAGYGYTFGSGTRLTVV.

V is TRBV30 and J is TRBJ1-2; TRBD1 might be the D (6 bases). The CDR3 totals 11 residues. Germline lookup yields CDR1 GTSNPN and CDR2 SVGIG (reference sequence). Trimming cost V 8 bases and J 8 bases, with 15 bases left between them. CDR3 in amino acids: CALGGLRGYTF. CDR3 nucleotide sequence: TGTGCCCTTGGGGGGCTTCGGGGCTACACCTTC. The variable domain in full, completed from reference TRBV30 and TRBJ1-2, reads SQTIHQWPATLVQPVGSPLSLECTVEGTSNPNLYWYRQAAGRGLQLLFYSVGIGQISSEVPQNLSASRPQDRQFILSSKKLLLSDSGFYLCALGGLRGYTFGSGTRLTVV.

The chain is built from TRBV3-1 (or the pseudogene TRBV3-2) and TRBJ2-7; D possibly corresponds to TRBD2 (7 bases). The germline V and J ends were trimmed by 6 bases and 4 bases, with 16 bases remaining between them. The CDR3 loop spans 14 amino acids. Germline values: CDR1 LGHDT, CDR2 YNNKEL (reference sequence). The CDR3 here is CASRTAGAGYEQYF. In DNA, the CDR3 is TGTGCCAGCAGAACGGCGGGGGCCGGATACGAGCAGTACTTC.

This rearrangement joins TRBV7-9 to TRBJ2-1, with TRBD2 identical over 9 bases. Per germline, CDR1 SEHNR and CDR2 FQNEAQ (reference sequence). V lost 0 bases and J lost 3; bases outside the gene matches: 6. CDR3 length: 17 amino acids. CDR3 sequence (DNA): TGTGCCAGCAGCTTAGCTACAGGTAGCGGGAGCTACAATGAGCAGTTCTTC. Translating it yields CASSLATGSGSYNEQFF.

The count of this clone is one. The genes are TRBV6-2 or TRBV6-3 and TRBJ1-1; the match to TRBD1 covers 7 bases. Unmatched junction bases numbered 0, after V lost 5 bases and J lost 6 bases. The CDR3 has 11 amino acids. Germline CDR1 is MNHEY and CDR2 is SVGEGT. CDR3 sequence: CASSQGAEAFF. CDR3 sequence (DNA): TGTGCCAGCAGTCAGGGGGCTGAAGCTTTCTTT.

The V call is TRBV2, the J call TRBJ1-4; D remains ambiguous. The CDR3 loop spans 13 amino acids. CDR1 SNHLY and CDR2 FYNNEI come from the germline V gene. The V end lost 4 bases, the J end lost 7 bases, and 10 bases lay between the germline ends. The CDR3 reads CASSGEFAEKLFF. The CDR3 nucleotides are TGTGCCAGCAGTGGGGAGTTCGCTGAAAAACTGTTTTTT.

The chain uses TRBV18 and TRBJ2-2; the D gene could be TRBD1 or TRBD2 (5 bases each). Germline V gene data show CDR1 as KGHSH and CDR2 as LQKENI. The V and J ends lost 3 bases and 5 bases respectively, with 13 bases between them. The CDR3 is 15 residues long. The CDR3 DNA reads TGTGCCAGCTCACCGACCGGGACCCTGACCGGGGAGCTGTTTTTT. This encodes CASSPTGTLTGELFF.

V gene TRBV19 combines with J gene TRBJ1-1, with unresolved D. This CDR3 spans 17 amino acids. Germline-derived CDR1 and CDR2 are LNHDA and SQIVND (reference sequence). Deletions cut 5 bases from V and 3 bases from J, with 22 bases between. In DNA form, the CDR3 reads TGTGCCAGTAGTGGGAGGGAGAGAGGGTCAAGGGACACTGAAGCTTTCTTT. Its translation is CASSGRERGSRDTEAFF.